This is a list of T cell receptor beta chains from one sample in a study of shared clonotypes between healthy human individuals. TCRdb's table, derived via immunoSEQ multiplex PCR, lists solely in-frame clones and lacks some. This table has more than 2 million clones, approximately 94% appearing once. What was sequenced was naive CD8+ T cells sorted from blood. Source of these receptors: a man aged 18 to 29 in good health. CDR3s include the opening cysteine and the closing phenylalanine or tryptophan. The D gene is left open where the match is weak. Size is omitted from some rows. Given values are once, few, many or a class for expanded clones.

d_gene: -
j_gene: TRBJ1-6
v_gene: TRBV25-1
abundance: -
CDR3nt: TGTGCCAGCACAACGCTTTTCGGATCACCCCTCCACTTT
CDR3aa: CASTTLFGSPLHF

d_gene: -
j_gene: TRBJ2-1
v_gene: TRBV4-1
abundance: -
CDR3nt: TGCGCCAGCAGCCAAGATGCAGGCGGAGGCTACAATGAGCAGTTCTTC
CDR3aa: CASSQDAGGGYNEQFF

d_gene: TRBD1
j_gene: TRBJ2-7
v_gene: TRBV6-1
abundance: -
CDR3nt: TGTGCCAGCAACTCGGGACAGGGAGGAATTTACGAGCAGTACTTC
CDR3aa: CASNSGQGGIYEQYF

d_gene: -
j_gene: TRBJ1-2
v_gene: TRBV5-4
abundance: -
CDR3nt: TGTGCCAGCAGCTTGGCCAGGGTGGAGAACTATGGCTACACCTTC
CDR3aa: CASSLARVENYGYTF

d_gene: -
j_gene: TRBJ2-3
v_gene: TRBV7-9
abundance: -
CDR3nt: TGTGCCAGCAGCTTAAGGTTGGGAGATACGCAGTATTTT
CDR3aa: CASSLRLGDTQYF

d_gene: TRBD1
j_gene: TRBJ1-2
v_gene: TRBV5-1
abundance: -
CDR3nt: TGCGCCAGCAGCCCCGGGACAGGCACTAACTATGGCTACACCTTC
CDR3aa: CASSPGTGTNYGYTF

d_gene: TRBD1
j_gene: TRBJ1-2
v_gene: TRBV4-3
abundance: -
CDR3nt: TGCGCCAGCAGCCCATCGCCAGGGGGTAACTATGGCTACACCTTC
CDR3aa: CASSPSPGGNYGYTF

d_gene: -
j_gene: TRBJ2-1
v_gene: TRBV4-3
abundance: once
CDR3nt: TGCGCCAGCAGCCCTCAGGACCGGGGAGAGTACAATGAGCAGTTCTTC
CDR3aa: CASSPQDRGEYNEQFF

d_gene: TRBD1
j_gene: TRBJ2-3
v_gene: TRBV27
abundance: few
CDR3nt: TGTGCCAGCAGTTTAGACAGGGGGACGACAGATACGCAGTATTTT
CDR3aa: CASSLDRGTTDTQYF

d_gene: -
j_gene: TRBJ2-1
v_gene: TRBV7-2
abundance: -
CDR3nt: TGTGCCAGCAGCTTAGCAGGGACACTGTACAATGAGCAGTTCTTC
CDR3aa: CASSLAGTLYNEQFF

d_gene: -
j_gene: TRBJ2-7
v_gene: TRBV30
abundance: -
CDR3nt: TGTGCCTGGAGTGGTCCGGAAGTAAACTACGAGCAGTACTTC
CDR3aa: CAWSGPEVNYEQYF

d_gene: -
j_gene: TRBJ1-1
v_gene: TRBV6-5
abundance: -
CDR3nt: TGTGCCAGCAGTTATTCGAGGACCTTGAACACTGAAGCTTTCTTT
CDR3aa: CASSYSRTLNTEAFF

d_gene: TRBD2
j_gene: TRBJ2-3
v_gene: TRBV10-1
abundance: -
CDR3nt: TGCGCCAGCAGCCTTAAGCGGGGGGCTAGCACAGATACGCAGTATTTT
CDR3aa: CASSLKRGASTDTQYF

d_gene: -
j_gene: TRBJ2-5
v_gene: TRBV5-6
abundance: -
CDR3nt: TGTGCCAGCAGCTGGACGGTGGAGGAGACCCAGTACTTC
CDR3aa: CASSWTVEETQYF